A selection of T cell receptor beta chains follows, all from one sample in a study of shared clonotypes between healthy human individuals. Here immunoSEQ multiplex PCR was the method, and the copy in TCRdb shows in-frame clones only, minus some. The sample holds roughly 2,000,000 clones, approximately 94% seen once. Sequenced: naive CD8+ T cells sorted from blood. Source of these receptors: a man younger than 35 in good health. CDR3s include the opening cysteine and the closing phenylalanine or tryptophan. The order of the fields is clone size, V gene, J gene, D gene, CDR3 DNA, CDR3 protein. The D gene is left open where the match is weak. Only some rows state a clone size, as once, few, many or a class for expanded clones.

clone size: NA
V gene: TRBV7-6
J gene: TRBJ2-1
D gene: TRBD2
CDR3 DNA: TGTGCCAGCAGCCCAACCGGGACTAGCGGGAGTAATGAGCAGTTCTTC
CDR3 protein: CASSPTGTSGSNEQFF

clone size: NA
V gene: TRBV28
J gene: TRBJ1-6
D gene: NA
CDR3 DNA: TGTGCCAGCAGTTTCTTCACATATAATTCACCCCTCCACTTT
CDR3 protein: CASSFFTYNSPLHF

clone size: NA
V gene: TRBV4-1
J gene: TRBJ2-7
D gene: TRBD1
CDR3 DNA: TGCGCCAGCAGCCAAGTTCAACAAGGGACAGGACTCACCTACGAGCAGTACTTC
CDR3 protein: CASSQVQQGTGLTYEQYF

clone size: NA
V gene: TRBV7-9
J gene: TRBJ2-5
D gene: NA
CDR3 DNA: TGTGCCAGCAGTTACATGGGGAGCAGCCAAGAGACCCAGTACTTC
CDR3 protein: CASSYMGSSQETQYF

clone size: NA
V gene: TRBV28
J gene: TRBJ2-7
D gene: NA
CDR3 DNA: TGTGCCAGCACCCCTTCCGCGGGGCACTCCTACGAGCAGTACTTC
CDR3 protein: CASTPSAGHSYEQYF

clone size: NA
V gene: TRBV7-9
J gene: TRBJ2-3
D gene: NA
CDR3 DNA: TGTGCCAGCAGCTTATTCATAGGAATTCCAGATACGCAGTATTTT
CDR3 protein: CASSLFIGIPDTQYF

clone size: NA
V gene: TRBV19
J gene: TRBJ1-2
D gene: TRBD1
CDR3 DNA: TGTGCCAGTAGTATGACGGGCGACAGGGTTGCCCCCCTGGACTATGGCTACACCTTC
CDR3 protein: CASSMTGDRVAPLDYGYTF

clone size: NA
V gene: TRBV6-5
J gene: TRBJ1-2
D gene: NA
CDR3 DNA: TGTGCCAGCGGTGGGGGAGATGGCTACACCTTC
CDR3 protein: CASGGGDGYTF

clone size: NA
V gene: TRBV4-1
J gene: TRBJ2-7
D gene: NA
CDR3 DNA: TGCGCCAGCAGCCAAGATAGTGCAGGGTACTACGAGCAGTACTTC
CDR3 protein: CASSQDSAGYYEQYF

clone size: NA
V gene: TRBV27
J gene: TRBJ2-1
D gene: TRBD2
CDR3 DNA: TGTGCCAGCAGTTTACTAGCGGGGGCTCACAATGAGCAGTTCTTC
CDR3 protein: CASSLLAGAHNEQFF

clone size: once
V gene: TRBV7-2
J gene: TRBJ1-6
D gene: NA
CDR3 DNA: TGTGCCAGCAGCTTAGGTCGGGATTCACCCCTCCACTTT
CDR3 protein: CASSLGRDSPLHF

clone size: once
V gene: TRBV4-1
J gene: TRBJ1-5
D gene: NA
CDR3 DNA: TGCGCCAGCAGCCAAGTAGGTGGTGGCGGTGCAATCATGCCCCAGCATTTT
CDR3 protein: CASSQVGGGGAIMPQHF

clone size: NA
V gene: TRBV30
J gene: TRBJ2-3
D gene: TRBD1
CDR3 DNA: TGTGCCTGGATGAGGGACAGTCCCACAGATACGCAGTATTTT
CDR3 protein: CAWMRDSPTDTQYF

clone size: NA
V gene: TRBV2
J gene: TRBJ2-7
D gene: TRBD2
CDR3 DNA: TGTGCCAGCAGTGAGAGGGATAGCGGGAACTACGAGCAGTACTTC
CDR3 protein: CASSERDSGNYEQYF

clone size: NA
V gene: TRBV5-4
J gene: TRBJ2-6
D gene: NA
CDR3 DNA: TGTGCCAGCAGCTTGGAAGGGGCCAACGTCCTGACTTTC
CDR3 protein: CASSLEGANVLTF

clone size: NA
V gene: TRBV13
J gene: TRBJ2-7
D gene: TRBD1
CDR3 DNA: TGTGCCAGCAGCTTAGCCGACAGGGGGGTCTACGAGCAGTACTTC
CDR3 protein: CASSLADRGVYEQYF

clone size: NA
V gene: TRBV19
J gene: TRBJ2-2
D gene: NA
CDR3 DNA: TGTGCCAGTAGTGTTACGGGACTCTTAGCAGGGGAGCTGTTTTTT
CDR3 protein: CASSVTGLLAGELFF

clone size: NA
V gene: TRBV5-4
J gene: TRBJ1-1
D gene: NA
CDR3 DNA: TGTGCCAGCAGCTTAGGCCAGATGAACACTGAAGCTTTCTTT
CDR3 protein: CASSLGQMNTEAFF

clone size: NA
V gene: TRBV7-8
J gene: TRBJ1-1
D gene: NA
CDR3 DNA: TGTGCCAGCAGCACGGGGGCCGGGACTAACACTGAAGCTTTCTTT
CDR3 protein: CASSTGAGTNTEAFF

clone size: many
V gene: TRBV25-1
J gene: TRBJ2-2
D gene: NA
CDR3 DNA: TGTGCCAGCAGTGAATTTATAGGGACAACGAACACCGGGGAGCTGTTTTTT
CDR3 protein: CASSEFIGTTNTGELFF

clone size: NA
V gene: TRBV15
J gene: TRBJ2-2
D gene: NA
CDR3 DNA: TGTGCCACCAGCAGACCTGGGGACACCGGGGAGCTGTTTTTT
CDR3 protein: CATSRPGDTGELFF

clone size: NA
V gene: TRBV29-1
J gene: TRBJ2-5
D gene: TRBD2
CDR3 DNA: TGCAGCGTTGAAGGGACTAGCGGGGGGGCCGAGGGGACCCAGTACTTC
CDR3 protein: CSVEGTSGGAEGTQYF

clone size: NA
V gene: TRBV10-3
J gene: TRBJ2-1
D gene: NA
CDR3 DNA: TGTGCCATCAGTGAGTCACGGGGAGCGGACAATGAGCAGTTCTTC
CDR3 protein: CAISESRGADNEQFF

clone size: NA
V gene: TRBV5-3
J gene: TRBJ2-3
D gene: TRBD2
CDR3 DNA: TGTGCCAGAACCCCGAAGGCACCGGGACTAGCGGGATGGGATACGCAGTATTTT
CDR3 protein: CARTPKAPGLAGWDTQYF

clone size: NA
V gene: TRBV6-6
J gene: TRBJ1-1
D gene: NA
CDR3 DNA: TGTGCCAGCAGTTACTCCGGGACGGAGAACACTGAAGCTTTCTTT
CDR3 protein: CASSYSGTENTEAFF

clone size: NA
V gene: TRBV11-3
J gene: TRBJ2-1
D gene: NA
CDR3 DNA: TGTGCCAGCAGCTTAGGGACAATAGGGGACAATGAGCAGTTCTTC
CDR3 protein: CASSLGTIGDNEQFF